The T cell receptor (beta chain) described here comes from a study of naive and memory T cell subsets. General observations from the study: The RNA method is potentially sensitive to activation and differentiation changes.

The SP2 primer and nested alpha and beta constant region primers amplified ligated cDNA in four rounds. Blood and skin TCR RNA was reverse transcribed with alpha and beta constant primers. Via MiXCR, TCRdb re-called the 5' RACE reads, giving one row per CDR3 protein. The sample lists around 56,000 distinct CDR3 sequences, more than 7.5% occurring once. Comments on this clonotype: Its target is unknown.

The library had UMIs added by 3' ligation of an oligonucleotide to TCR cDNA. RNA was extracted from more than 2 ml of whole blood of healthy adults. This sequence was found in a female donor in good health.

CDR3 coding DNA: TGTGCCAGCAGCCCCCGGACAAGAGAGACCCAGTACTTC. It encodes CASSPRTRETQYF. The V call is TRBV3-1, the J call TRBJ2-5, with D possibly being TRBD1 (5 bases). The germline gives CDR1 LGHDT, CDR2 YNNKEL (reference sequence). This CDR3 is built from 13 residues. V lost 4 bases and J lost 4, with 10 bases in between.